The clone carrying this T cell receptor (beta chain) was counted a few times. As yet, its antigen is unknown. The germline CDR1 and CDR2 sequences are SGHRS and YFSETQ. V lost 3 bases, J lost 8 bases, and 10 bases stayed unmatched. The CDR3 consists of 14 residues. The use of a sample-barcoded 5' primer and a J-beta primer mix characterized a second PCR of about 6 to 11 cycles. TCRdb fed the 5' RACE reads into MiXCR, producing one record per CDR3 protein. The data hold roughly 800,000 distinct CDR3 sequences, with approximately 24% observed a single time. These data originate in a study of blood T cells in healthy people across ages. Notes on the study in general: Measured against age, TCR beta diversity per million T cells decreased in a roughly linear manner. Naive CD4+ cell counts and diversity both ran higher in long-lived than in aged donors.

The data were also submitted as part of a second study, on T cells of mothers and their children. That work states: Donors were a few healthy Caucasian mothers and their six children.

V usage is TRBV5-1 and J usage is TRBJ1-2; TRBD1 aligns across 7 bases. The origin of this receptor is a boy younger than 18 in good health. Source material: blood. The CDR3 sequence is CASSSLTGESGYTF. The CDR3 coding sequence is TGCGCCAGCAGCTCACTAACAGGGGAGAGCGGCTACACCTTC. Based on the CDR3 plus reference TRBV5-1 and TRBJ1-2, the full variable domain is KAGVTQTPRYLIKTRGQQVTLSCSPISGHRSVSWYQQTPGQGLQFLFEYFSETQRNKGNFPGRFSGRQFSNSRSEMNVSTLELGDSALYLCASSSLTGESGYTFGSGTRLTVV.